The 17 T cell receptor beta chains below come from one sample, sequenced in a study of tumor and adjacent non-tumor tissue in lung cancer. The library came from three nested PCR rounds adapted from ARM-PCR protocols. From the multiplex PCR reads, TCRdb called clonotypes with MiXCR, one entry per CDR3 protein. Of 200,000 to 250,000 distinct CDR3 sequences listed, 60% to 85% were seen once; the top ten hold approximately 26%. No cell sorting was done before RNA was extracted from the tissue. The sample was lung tumor tissue. The source of these receptors is a man aged 55 to 69 with non-small cell lung cancer.

V is TRBV6-1 and J is TRBJ2-7, with D unresolved. CDR1 and CDR2 from the germline V gene are MNHNS and SASEGT. The CDR3 has 14 amino acids. Trimming stripped 9 bases from V and 3 bases from J, with 18 bases between. The CDR3 loop reads CASSTQFSLYEQYF. CDR3 DNA sequence: TGTGCCAGTAGTACACAGTTTTCCCTCTACGAGCAGTACTTC.

With respect to this clonotype: A junction end diverges from the germline sequence, so it may reflect a read error. This rearrangement joins TRBV20-1 to TRBJ2-3; the D is unclear. The CDR3 spans 12 residues. Germline lookup yields CDR1 DFQATT and CDR2 SNEGSKA (reference sequence). The CDR3 here is CSPRFSTDTQYF. The DNA of the CDR3 is TGCAGTCCTAGGTTTAGCACAGATACGCAGTATTTT.

For this clonotype: Here the CDR3 omits its conserved ending phenylalanine or tryptophan, so a read error is the likely source. This chain uses TRBV6-2 or TRBV6-3 with TRBJ2-3; weak D call: TRBD1 (6 bases). The CDR3 is 14 amino acids. V shed 6 bases and J shed 3 bases, with 13 bases lying between them. CDR1 is MNHEY and CDR2 is SVGEGT in the germline V gene. CDR3 amino acids: CASSMDSETDTQYL. The CDR3 DNA reads TGTGCCAGCAGCATGGACAGTGAAACAGATACGCAGTATCTT.

Points on this clonotype: A read error may produce the germline difference seen at one junction end. The chain employs TRBV11-2 and TRBJ1-6; D is ambiguous. CDR3 length: 15 amino acids. The germline V gene encodes CDR1 SGHAT and CDR2 FQNNGV. The CDR3 protein is CASSLESGDTTPLHF. In nucleotides, the CDR3 is TGTGCTAGCAGCTTAGAGTCAGGAGACACTACACCCCTCCACTTT.

This clonotype occurred many times. J is TRBJ2-1 and V is TRBV20-1; D not resolved. This CDR3 region has 14 residues. The ends were cut back, 3 bases at V and 6 bases at J, with 15 bases in the middle. In germline, CDR1 is DFQATT, CDR2 SNEGSKA (reference sequence). CDR3 sequence: CSASRRTRGNEQFF. CDR3 DNA sequence: TGCAGTGCTAGTCGACGAACTCGAGGCAATGAGCAGTTCTTC.

Regarding this clonotype: One junction end disagrees with the germline gene, perhaps due to a read error. This chain joins TRBV11-1 and TRBJ2-7; the D is unclear. CDR1 is SGHAT and CDR2 is FQDESV in the germline V gene (reference sequence). The CDR3 is 14 amino acids. CDR3 sequence reads: CASCFGRSSYEQYF. In nucleotides, the CDR3 is TGTGCCAGCTGCTTCGGGCGGAGCTCCTACGAGCAGTACTTC.

Of note for this clonotype: At one end the junction does not follow the germline gene, possibly because of a read error. This rearrangement joins TRBV7-9 to TRBJ2-7; 7 bases line up with TRBD1. CDR3 length: 15 residues. The germline CDR1 and CDR2 sequences are SEHNR and FQNEAQ (reference sequence). The chain's CDR3 is CTSSSTGQSSSEQYF. In DNA, the CDR3 is TGTACCAGCAGTTCGACGGGACAGTCAAGCAGCGAGCAGTACTTC.

This clonotype was counted once. One junction end disagrees with the germline gene, perhaps due to a read error. V gene TRBV11-3 combines with J gene TRBJ2-2, with D possibly TRBD2 on 5 matching bases. Germline V gene data show CDR1 as SGHNT and CDR2 as YENEEA. This CDR3 region has 15 residues. The CDR3 coding sequence is TGTACCAGCGGCGCTCGACGGACGAACAGCGGGGAGCTGTTTTTT. Translation gives CTSGARRTNSGELFF.

This clonotype was found many times. This chain joins TRBV12-3 or TRBV12-4 and TRBJ2-5; D remains ambiguous. The CDR3 length is 13 residues. Trimming took 0 bases from V and 3 from J, leaving 5 bases between them. The CDR3 is CASSLASKETQYF. For the CDR3, the DNA is TGTGCCAGCAGTTTAGCCTCTAAAGAGACCCAGTACTTC.

As to this clonotype: The conserved closing phenylalanine or tryptophan is absent in this CDR3, likely reflecting a read error. The CDR3 DNA reads TGTGCCAGCACTGAACGCACCAGGGAGCTGTTTTTA. Its translation is CASTERTRELFL. The chain has TRBV6-5 and TRBJ2-2; no reliable D call. Looked up from germline, CDR1 is MNHEY and CDR2 is SVGAGI. This CDR3 region has 12 residues.

As concerns this clonotype: A much larger clonotype is one base distant, so this may be a read error. V usage is TRBV20-1 and J usage is TRBJ1-6, with 9 bases that match TRBD1. This CDR3 has 15 amino acids. Trimming removed 6 bases from V and 7 bases from J; junction bases left unmatched: 10. Germline V gene data show CDR1 as DFQATT and CDR2 as SNEGSKA (reference sequence). The CDR3 DNA sequence: TGCAGTGCCCATTCGAGGACAGGGGCAAATTCACCCCTCCACTTT. Its translation is CSAHSRTGANSPLHF.

This clonotype was seen a handful of times. The chain combines TRBV10-1 with TRBJ2-2; D tentatively reads TRBD1 or TRBD2 (5 bases each). V lost 4 bases to trimming and J lost 4 bases, with 7 bases between them. Germline loops: CDR1 WNHNN, CDR2 SYGVQD (reference sequence). CDR3 length equals 13 residues. Here the CDR3 DNA reads TGCGCCAGCAGTGCTGGGGGCACCGGGGAGCTGTTTTTT. This encodes CASSAGGTGELFF.

With respect to this clonotype: A much larger clonotype is one base distant, so this may be a read error. The rearrangement joins TRBV29-1 to TRBJ1-3; TRBD1 agrees at 10 bases. Germline CDR1 is SQVTM and CDR2 is ANQGSEA. The CDR3 sequence is 14 residues long. The CDR3 DNA reads TGCAGCTTCCTGGACAGGGGGTCTGAAAACACCATATATTTT. Translating it yields CSFLDRGSENTIYF. Full variable domain (remainder filled in from reference TRBV29-1 and TRBJ1-3): SAVISQKPSRDICQRGTSLTIQCQVDSQVTMMFWYRQQPGQSLTLIATANQGSEATYESGFVIDKFPISRPNLTFSTLTVSNMSPEDSSIYLCSFLDRGSENTIYFGEGSWLTVV.

The CDR3 sequence is CTNNTTGGAGTEAFF. The CDR3 nucleotides are TGTACCAACAATACCACAGGGGGCGCGGGCACTGAAGCTTTCTTT. The chain couples TRBV6-6 to TRBJ1-1, with TRBD1 matching over 9 bases. The CDR3 runs to 15 residues. From germline, CDR1 is MNHNY and CDR2 SVGAGI (reference sequence).

The rearrangement uses TRBV11-3 and TRBJ2-2, with TRBD1 matching over 7 bases. V was pared by 5 bases and J by 5 bases, with 11 bases of the junction left unmatched. The CDR3 loop spans 16 amino acids. Germline values: CDR1 SGHNT, CDR2 YENEEA. In DNA, the CDR3 is TGTGCCAGCAGCCTCTGGACAGGTGCTTTAACCGGGGAGCTGTTTTTT. This encodes CASSLWTGALTGELFF.

With respect to this clonotype: Relative to the germline gene, one junction end is altered; a read error may explain this. The V and J genes are TRBV12-3 or TRBV12-4 and TRBJ1-6; D perhaps matches TRBD1 (5 bases). The CDR3 has 13 residues. As DNA, the CDR3 is TGTGTCAGCAGAGTCGGGACTAATTCACCCTTCCACTTT. This gives the protein CVSRVGTNSPFHF.

Comments on this clonotype: One junction end does not reproduce the germline sequence, and a read error may be involved. The chain uses TRBV9 and TRBJ2-2; the D gene is possibly TRBD1 (6 bases). The CDR3 consists of 15 residues. In germline, CDR1 is SGDLS, CDR2 YYNGEE. The CDR3 DNA reads TGTGCCAGCAGTCCCCGGACAGCGAACACCCGGGAGCTGTTTTTT. Amino acid sequence: CASSPRTANTRELFF.